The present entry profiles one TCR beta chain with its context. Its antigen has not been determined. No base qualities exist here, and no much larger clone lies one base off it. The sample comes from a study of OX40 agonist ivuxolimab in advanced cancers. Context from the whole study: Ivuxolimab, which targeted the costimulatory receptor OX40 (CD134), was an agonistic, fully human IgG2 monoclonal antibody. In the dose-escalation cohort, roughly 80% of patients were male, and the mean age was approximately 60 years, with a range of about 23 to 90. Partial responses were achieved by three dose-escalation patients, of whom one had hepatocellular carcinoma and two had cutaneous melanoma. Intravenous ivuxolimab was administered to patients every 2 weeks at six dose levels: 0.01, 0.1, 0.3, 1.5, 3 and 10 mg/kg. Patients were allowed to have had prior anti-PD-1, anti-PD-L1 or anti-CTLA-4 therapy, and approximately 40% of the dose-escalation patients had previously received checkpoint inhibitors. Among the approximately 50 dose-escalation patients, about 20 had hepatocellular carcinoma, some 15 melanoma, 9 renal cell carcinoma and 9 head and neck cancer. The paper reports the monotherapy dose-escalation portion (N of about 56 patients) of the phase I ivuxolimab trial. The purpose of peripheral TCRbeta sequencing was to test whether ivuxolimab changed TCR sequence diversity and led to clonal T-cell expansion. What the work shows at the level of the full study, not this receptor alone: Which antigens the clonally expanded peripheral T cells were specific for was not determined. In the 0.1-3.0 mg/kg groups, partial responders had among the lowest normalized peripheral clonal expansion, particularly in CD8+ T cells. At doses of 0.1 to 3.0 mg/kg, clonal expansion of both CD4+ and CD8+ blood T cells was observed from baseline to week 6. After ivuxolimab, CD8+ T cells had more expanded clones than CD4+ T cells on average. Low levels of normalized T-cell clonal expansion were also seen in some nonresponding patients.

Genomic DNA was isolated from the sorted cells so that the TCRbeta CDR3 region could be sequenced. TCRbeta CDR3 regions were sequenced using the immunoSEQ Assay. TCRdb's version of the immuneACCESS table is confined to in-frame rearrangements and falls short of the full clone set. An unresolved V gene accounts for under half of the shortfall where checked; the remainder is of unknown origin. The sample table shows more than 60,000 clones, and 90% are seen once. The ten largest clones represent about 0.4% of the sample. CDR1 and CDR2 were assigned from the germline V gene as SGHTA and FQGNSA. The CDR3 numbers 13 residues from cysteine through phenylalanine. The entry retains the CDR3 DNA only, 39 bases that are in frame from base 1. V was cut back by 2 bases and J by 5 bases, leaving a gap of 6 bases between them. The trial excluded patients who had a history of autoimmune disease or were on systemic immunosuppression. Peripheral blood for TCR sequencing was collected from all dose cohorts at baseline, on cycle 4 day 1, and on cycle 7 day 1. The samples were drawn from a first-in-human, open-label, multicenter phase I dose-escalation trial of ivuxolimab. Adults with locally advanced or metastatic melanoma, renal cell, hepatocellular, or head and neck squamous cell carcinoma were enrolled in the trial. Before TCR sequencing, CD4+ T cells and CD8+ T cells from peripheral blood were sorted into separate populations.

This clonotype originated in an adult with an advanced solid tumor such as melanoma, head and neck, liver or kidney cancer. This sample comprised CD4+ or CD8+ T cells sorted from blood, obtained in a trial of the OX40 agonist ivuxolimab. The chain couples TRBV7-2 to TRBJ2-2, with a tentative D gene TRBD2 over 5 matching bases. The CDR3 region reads CASSLSGTGELFF. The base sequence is TGTGCCAGCAGCTTATCGGGGACCGGGGAGCTGTTTTTT.